The clone carrying this T cell receptor beta chain has ten or more counts. Antigen specificity is unknown. From RNA transcripts, TCR beta CDR3 regions were amplified. The TCR CDR3 was amplified in a first-round RT-PCR using the HTBI primer set. TCRdb reprocessed the multiplex PCR reads with MiXCR, giving one entry per CDR3 protein. The sample has approximately 430,000 distinct CDR3 sequences, 15% to 18% seen once; the top ten hold 7.5% to 8%. The data originate from a study of T cells in Graves' hyperthyroidism and ophthalmopathy. Study-level background: Peripheral blood was secured at the point of initial diagnosis, before any treatment.

V lost 2 bases and J lost 0, with 5 bases in between. Germline V CDR1 and CDR2: MNHNY, SVGAGI (reference sequence). This CDR3 contains 15 residues. Whole-study findings and limits: Most thyroid clonotypes with frequency above 0.001 were detected in blood.

The material sequenced was blood. This receptor was taken from a woman between 18 and 29 years old with Graves' hyperthyroidism. The chain employs TRBV6-6 and TRBJ1-6; D unresolved. This CDR3 reads CASSYLSSYNSPLHF. CDR3 in DNA: TGTGCCAGCAGTTACCTGAGCTCCTATAATTCACCCCTCCACTTT.